This TCR beta chain stems from a study of T cells in Graves' hyperthyroidism and ophthalmopathy. Study-wide points: Most thyroid clonotypes that were expanded above 0.001 also turned up in blood. A model of 13 V-J pairs discriminated ophthalmopathy from stable hyperthyroidism.

The CDR3 contains 14 residues. The V gene's germline CDR1 is DFQATT and CDR2 SNEGSKA (reference sequence). Reasons for excluding patients were uncontrolled infection, other autoimmune disease, pregnancy or lactation. Diagnosing involved the use of clinical symptoms, serum thyroxine and TRAb, thyroid ultrasound and orbital computed tomography. What was amplified from RNA transcripts were TCR beta CDR3 regions. First-round RT-PCR of the TCR CDR3 relied on the HTBI primer set. TCRdb ran MiXCR on the multiplex PCR reads and lists one entry per CDR3 protein. The sample consists of roughly 500,000 distinct CDR3 sequences, 40% to 50% of them appearing once. As concerns this clonotype: Its antigen is not known.

Material for sequencing was peripheral blood or thyroid tissue (not recorded which). The chain has TRBV20-1 and TRBJ1-2; weak D call: TRBD1 (6 bases). The receptor's source is an adult woman with Graves' disease, either hyperthyroidism or ophthalmopathy (not recorded which). The CDR3 region has the DNA TGCAGCGCCAACAGGGACACCGGGGACGATGGCTACACCTTC. Its protein product is CSANRDTGDDGYTF.